This T cell receptor beta chain was captured by sequencing in a study of T cells in Graves' hyperthyroidism and ophthalmopathy. Across the whole study: Pretreatment peripheral blood was obtained at initial diagnosis. Whole-study results and caveats: Most thyroid clonotypes that were expanded above 0.001 also turned up in blood.

Germline CDR1 is KGHSH and CDR2 is LQKENI. The CDR3 has 14 residues. Losses at the gene ends were 8 bases for V and 2 bases for J; bases not matched to a gene: 6. In its sample, this clonotype was seen many times. The antigen is unknown. The TCR beta CDR3 regions underwent amplification using RNA transcripts as the source. In the first-round RT-PCR of the TCR CDR3, the HTBI primer set was used. MiXCR was run by TCRdb on the multiplex PCR reads, yielding one entry per CDR3 protein. Among about 400,000 distinct CDR3 sequences listed, over 11% were seen once. The V call is TRBV18, the J call TRBJ2-7; TRBD2 aligns across 10 bases. The clonotype comes from a man in his fifties with Graves' ophthalmopathy. The specimen sequenced was blood. The CDR3 protein is CASRTSGLPYEQYF. CDR3 sequence (DNA): TGTGCCAGCCGGACTAGCGGCCTTCCCTACGAGCAGTACTTC.